The subject of this entry is one T cell receptor (beta chain). This specimen belongs to a study of blood T cell repertoires in COVID-19. This study enrolled people aged 18 to 89 from approximately 24 US geographic areas. The CDR3 extends over 12 amino acids. With 9 bases removed from V and 10 bases from J, the gap between germline ends came to 13 bases. The germline V gene encodes CDR1 LNHDA and CDR2 SQIVND (reference sequence). Per the original data handling: Estimated nucleated cell counts came from reference gene primer amplification. Assay used: immunoSEQ multiplex PCR; TCRdb lists only in-frame clones, some missing. V and J calls and clone size are those listed in that table; D and trimming were worked out from the DNA. The table has 300,000 to 350,000 clones, approximately 85% seen once; the top ten hold around 2.2%.

This chain links TRBV19 with TRBJ1-6; D not resolved. Material for sequencing was PBMCs or T cells enriched from blood (not recorded which). The sequence was obtained from a man in his thirties or forties who had recovered from COVID-19. As DNA, the CDR3 is TGTGCCAGCCTCAACCCAGGATCACCCCTCCACTTT. Residues: CASLNPGSPLHF.